Listed below are T cell receptor beta chains from one sample, sequenced in a study of T-cell reconstitution after alpha-beta-depleted transplantation in children. TCRdb itself ran the PCR reads through MiXCR, one entry per CDR3 protein. The data contain approximately 270,000 distinct CDR3 sequences, approximately 9.8% of them singletons. Sequenced here: PBMCs from the stem cell graft donor, sampled from the stem cell graft. These receptors all come from a human donor who donated a stem cell graft to a child with SCID. CDR3s include the opening cysteine and the closing phenylalanine or tryptophan. The D gene is left open where the match is weak. Size is omitted from some rows. Given values are once, few, many or a class for expanded clones.

v_call,d_call,j_call,clone_size,cdr3_nt,cdr3_aa
TRBV12-3/TRBV12-4,NA,TRBJ1-2,NA,TGTGCCAGCAGTGAGATGGGCTACACCTTC,CASSEMGYTF
TRBV2,TRBD2,TRBJ2-1,few,TGTGCCAGCAGTTTTCTAGCGGGGGGCGGGAATGAGCAGTTCTTC,CASSFLAGGGNEQFF
TRBV5-4,TRBD2,TRBJ2-7,many,TGTGCCAGCAGGCCGGATAGCGGGGGGGCCTACGAGCAGTACTTC,CASRPDSGGAYEQYF
TRBV29-1,NA,TRBJ2-7,few,TGCAGCGTTGTGGCCGGGTTCTCCTACGAGCAGTACTTC,CSVVAGFSYEQYF
TRBV15,NA,TRBJ1-1,NA,TGTGCCACCAGCAGAGGTAAATTACTGGTGAACACTGAAGCTTTCTTT,CATSRGKLLVNTEAFF
TRBV5-1,NA,TRBJ1-1,few,TGCGCCAGCAGCCTGGGAGGGGGTAGGGCTGAAGCTTTCTTT,CASSLGGGRAEAFF
TRBV20-1,NA,TRBJ2-5,NA,TGCAGTGTACAGACTGACCTAGGGGAGACCCAGTACTTC,CSVQTDLGETQYF
TRBV9,NA,TRBJ2-1,few,TGTGCCAGCAGCGTATGGGGAGCTAACAATGAGCAGTTCTTC,CASSVWGANNEQFF
TRBV11-1,TRBD1,TRBJ1-2,NA,TGTGCCAGCAGCGGGTGGGTTTCGGACAGGGAGTCCTTCTATGGCTACACCTTC,CASSGWVSDRESFYGYTF
TRBV5-1,NA,TRBJ2-6,few,TGCGCCAGCAGCTTGGACGGACCCTCTGGGGCCAACGTCCTGACTTTC,CASSLDGPSGANVLTF
TRBV27,NA,TRBJ1-2,NA,TGTGCCAGCAGCTCGGACAAGAACTATGGCTACACCTTC,CASSSDKNYGYTF
TRBV7-9,TRBD2,TRBJ2-3,NA,TGTGCCAGCAGACCCCATGGCGCGGGGGGGATCACAGATACGCAGTATTTT,CASRPHGAGGITDTQYF
TRBV7-8,TRBD2,TRBJ2-3,few,TGTGCCAGCAGCTTAGGGGCTAGCGGGGCGAACACAGATACGCAGTATTTT,CASSLGASGANTDTQYF
TRBV4-2,NA,TRBJ1-2,NA,TGTGCCAGCAGCCAAGACTGGGAGGATGGCTACACCTTC,CASSQDWEDGYTF
TRBV12-3/TRBV12-4,NA,TRBJ2-4,few,TGTGCCAGCAGTTTAGAGGATTGGGAAAACATTCAGTACTTC,CASSLEDWENIQYF
TRBV5-1,NA,TRBJ2-2,NA,TGCGCCAGCAGCTTGGCGACGGGGCGGGAGCTGTTTTTT,CASSLATGRELFF
TRBV29-1,NA,TRBJ2-2,many,TGCAGCGTTGGGGGCAAGAACACCGGGGAGCTGTTTTTT,CSVGGKNTGELFF
TRBV5-1,NA,TRBJ2-2,few,TGCGCCAGCAGCTTGGTCCAGGCGAACACCGGGGAGCTGTTTTTT,CASSLVQANTGELFF
TRBV6-1,NA,TRBJ1-6,NA,TGTGCCAGCTATGTTGGGGTACCGGGGTCACCCCTCCACTTT,CASYVGVPGSPLHF
TRBV5-4,TRBD2,TRBJ2-1,NA,TGTGCCAGCACCAATACGGGCGGGGGGGCTAGGGATGAGCAGTTCTTC,CASTNTGGGARDEQFF
TRBV4-2,TRBD2,TRBJ2-1,few,TGTGCCAGCAGCCAACTTAGCGGGGGTAGCTCCTACAATGAGCAGTTCTTC,CASSQLSGGSSYNEQFF
TRBV5-1,TRBD1,TRBJ2-7,NA,TGCGCCAGCAGCTCCACCACAGGGGAATACGAGCAGTACTTC,CASSSTTGEYEQYF
TRBV12-3/TRBV12-4,NA,TRBJ2-2,NA,TGTGCCAGCAGTTCTCCATATACAGGGAACACCGGGGAGCTGTTTTTT,CASSSPYTGNTGELFF
TRBV9,NA,TRBJ2-1,many,TGTGCCAGCAGCGTAGCTGTAGGCGGCTCCTACAATGAGCAGTTCTTC,CASSVAVGGSYNEQFF
TRBV5-6,NA,TRBJ2-7,NA,TGTGCCAGCAGCTTCCGGGGCCAGGTCTACGAGCAGTACTTC,CASSFRGQVYEQYF
TRBV5-1,NA,TRBJ2-7,NA,TGCGCCAGCACCCCCGGGTGGATAGGGAACGAGCAGTACTTC,CASTPGWIGNEQYF
TRBV27,TRBD1,TRBJ1-2,NA,TGTGCCAGCACCACCGGGACAGGGGCCCCTAACTATGGCTACACCTTC,CASTTGTGAPNYGYTF
TRBV20-1,NA,TRBJ1-2,few,TGCAGTGCTAGATGGGGGGGAGACGGCTACACCTTC,CSARWGGDGYTF
TRBV29-1,NA,TRBJ1-2,few,TGCAGCGTTGTCCCGGAGAACTATGGCTACACCTTC,CSVVPENYGYTF
TRBV6-1,NA,TRBJ2-5,few,TGTGCCAGCAGTCCACTTACGGGGCCTTTAGGGGAGACCCAGTACTTC,CASSPLTGPLGETQYF
TRBV12-3/TRBV12-4,TRBD1,TRBJ2-1,few,TGTGCCAGCAGCCTGACCCGGGACAGGGACTCCTACAATGAGCAGTTCTTC,CASSLTRDRDSYNEQFF
TRBV12-3/TRBV12-4,NA,TRBJ1-5,NA,TGTGCCAGCAGCGGGAAGAATCAGCCCCAGCATTTT,CASSGKNQPQHF
TRBV7-6,NA,TRBJ1-4,few,TGTGCCAGCAGCTTAGGGCCTTCCCGGGGAAAACTGTTTTTT,CASSLGPSRGKLFF
TRBV12-3/TRBV12-4,NA,TRBJ1-1,many,TGTGCCAGCAGTCAACTGACGGCGAACACTGAAGCTTTCTTT,CASSQLTANTEAFF
TRBV6-5,NA,TRBJ2-7,NA,TGTGCCAGCAGTTCGGGGCCACCCAACTACGAGCAGTACTTC,CASSSGPPNYEQYF
TRBV6-1,NA,TRBJ2-3,few,TGTGCCAGCAGGGCCGGGAGCCCTAGCACAGATACGCAGTATTTT,CASRAGSPSTDTQYF
TRBV12-3/TRBV12-4,NA,TRBJ1-5,few,TGTGCCAGCAGTTTAGGCATAGCGGCAGTTAATCAGCCCCAGCATTTT,CASSLGIAAVNQPQHF
TRBV3-1,TRBD1,TRBJ2-3,NA,TGTGCCACCACCCAAGAGGTGACAGGGACAGATACGCAGTATTTT,CATTQEVTGTDTQYF
TRBV29-1,TRBD2,TRBJ2-3,NA,TGCAGCGTCGTCGGGGAGGGACTAGCGGGGGCCCTTTTT,CSVVGEGLAGALF
TRBV29-1,NA,TRBJ1-1,few,TGCAGCGTTGCTGGGGGGGGTTTGAACACTGAAGCTTTCTTT,CSVAGGGLNTEAFF
TRBV12-3/TRBV12-4,TRBD2,TRBJ2-2,few,TGTGCCAGCAGTTTCTCTGCGGGGGGGCCCACCGGGGAGCTGTTTTTT,CASSFSAGGPTGELFF
TRBV15,TRBD2,TRBJ2-5,NA,TGTGCCACCAGCAGGGAGAGGCGGGGAGGGAACCAAGAGACCCAGTACTTC,CATSRERRGGNQETQYF
TRBV2,TRBD2,TRBJ2-2,many,TGTGCCAGCACCGGGACTAGCGGGTCTAGCACCGGGGAGCTGTTTTTT,CASTGTSGSSTGELFF
TRBV27,NA,TRBJ2-2,NA,TGTGCCAGCAGCCGCTATGAAGGCGGAGACACCGGGGAGCTGTTTTTT,CASSRYEGGDTGELFF
TRBV12-3/TRBV12-4,NA,TRBJ1-2,few,TGTGCCAGCAGAACCCAGGGGTGGTATGGCTACACCTTC,CASRTQGWYGYTF
TRBV10-2,NA,TRBJ2-1,NA,TGCGCCAGCAGGGCGGGACTGAGCTCCTACAATGAGCAGTTCTTC,CASRAGLSSYNEQFF
TRBV12-3/TRBV12-4,NA,TRBJ1-2,many,TGTGCCAGCAGACTTGTAGGGATAGCTAACTATGGCTACACCTTC,CASRLVGIANYGYTF
TRBV7-3,TRBD2,TRBJ2-3,few,TGTGCCAGCAGCTCAGCGGGGGCCCGCACAGATACGCAGTATTTT,CASSSAGARTDTQYF
TRBV7-2,NA,TRBJ2-7,many,TGTGCCAGCAGCCCAAGTAGCGTATACGAGCAGTACTTC,CASSPSSVYEQYF
TRBV12-3/TRBV12-4,TRBD1,TRBJ1-4,many,TGTGCCAGCAGTCCCCCGGGACAGGGAGGGGAAAAACTGTTTTTT,CASSPPGQGGEKLFF
TRBV7-9,NA,TRBJ2-2,NA,TGTGCCAGCAGCTGGAGCGGGGAGCTGTTTTTT,CASSWSGELFF
TRBV20-1,NA,TRBJ1-4,many,TGCAGTGCTAGAGAGACAGGCCTCCAAACTAATGAAAAACTGTTTTTT,CSARETGLQTNEKLFF